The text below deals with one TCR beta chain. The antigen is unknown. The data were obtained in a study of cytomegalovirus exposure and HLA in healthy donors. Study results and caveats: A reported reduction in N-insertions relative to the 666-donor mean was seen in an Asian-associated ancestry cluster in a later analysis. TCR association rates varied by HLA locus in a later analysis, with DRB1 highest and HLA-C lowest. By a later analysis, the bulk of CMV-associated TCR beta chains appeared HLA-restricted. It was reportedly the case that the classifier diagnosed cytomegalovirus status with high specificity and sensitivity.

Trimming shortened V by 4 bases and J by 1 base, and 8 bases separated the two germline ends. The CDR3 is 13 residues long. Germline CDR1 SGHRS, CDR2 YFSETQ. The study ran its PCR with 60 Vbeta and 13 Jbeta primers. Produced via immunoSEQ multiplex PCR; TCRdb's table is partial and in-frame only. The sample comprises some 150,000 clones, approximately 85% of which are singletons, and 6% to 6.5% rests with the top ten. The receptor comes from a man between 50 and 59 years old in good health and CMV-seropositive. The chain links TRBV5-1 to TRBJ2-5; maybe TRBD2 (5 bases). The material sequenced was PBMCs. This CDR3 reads CASSGEGQETQYF. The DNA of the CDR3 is TGCGCCAGCAGCGGAGAGGGCCAAGAGACCCAGTACTTC.